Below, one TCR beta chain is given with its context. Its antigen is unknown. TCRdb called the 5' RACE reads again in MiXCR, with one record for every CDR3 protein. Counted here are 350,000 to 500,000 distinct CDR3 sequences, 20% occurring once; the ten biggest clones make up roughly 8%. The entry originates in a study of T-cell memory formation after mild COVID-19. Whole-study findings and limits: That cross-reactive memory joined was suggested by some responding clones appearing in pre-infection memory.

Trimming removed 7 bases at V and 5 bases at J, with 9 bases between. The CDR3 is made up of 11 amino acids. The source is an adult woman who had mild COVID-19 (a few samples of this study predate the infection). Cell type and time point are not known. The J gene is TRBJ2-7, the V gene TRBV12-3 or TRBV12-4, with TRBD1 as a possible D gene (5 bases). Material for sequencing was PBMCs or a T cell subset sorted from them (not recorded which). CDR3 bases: TGTGCCAGCAAAGGGGTGAACGAGCAGTACTTC. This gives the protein CASKGVNEQYF.